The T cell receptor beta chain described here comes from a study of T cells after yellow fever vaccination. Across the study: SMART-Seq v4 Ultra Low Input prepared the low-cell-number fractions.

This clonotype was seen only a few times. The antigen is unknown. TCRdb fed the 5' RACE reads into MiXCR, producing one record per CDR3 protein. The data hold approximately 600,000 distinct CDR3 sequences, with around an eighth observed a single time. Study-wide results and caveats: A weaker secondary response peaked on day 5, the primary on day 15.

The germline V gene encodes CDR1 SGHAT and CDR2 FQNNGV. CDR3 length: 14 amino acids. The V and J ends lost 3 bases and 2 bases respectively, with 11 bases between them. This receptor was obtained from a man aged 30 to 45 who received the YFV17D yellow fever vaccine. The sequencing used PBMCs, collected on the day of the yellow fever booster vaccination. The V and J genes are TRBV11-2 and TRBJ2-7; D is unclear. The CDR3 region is CASSLEWPTYEQYF. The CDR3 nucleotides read TGTGCCAGCAGCTTGGAGTGGCCGACCTACGAGCAGTACTTC.